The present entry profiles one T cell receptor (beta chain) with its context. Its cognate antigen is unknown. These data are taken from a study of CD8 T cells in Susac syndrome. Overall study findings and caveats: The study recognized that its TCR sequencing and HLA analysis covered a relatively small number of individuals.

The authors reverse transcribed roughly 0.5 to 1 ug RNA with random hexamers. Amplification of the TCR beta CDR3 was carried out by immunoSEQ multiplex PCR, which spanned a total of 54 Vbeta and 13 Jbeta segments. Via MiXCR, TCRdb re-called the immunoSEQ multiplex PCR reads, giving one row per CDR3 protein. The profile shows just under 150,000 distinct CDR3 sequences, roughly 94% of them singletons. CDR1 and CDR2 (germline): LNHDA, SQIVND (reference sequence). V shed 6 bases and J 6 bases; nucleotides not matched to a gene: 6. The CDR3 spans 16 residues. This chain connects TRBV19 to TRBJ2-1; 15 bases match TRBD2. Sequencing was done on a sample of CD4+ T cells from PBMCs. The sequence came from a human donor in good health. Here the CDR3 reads CASRRPGLAGGNEQFF. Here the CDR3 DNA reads TGTGCCAGTAGGCGGCCGGGACTAGCGGGAGGCAATGAGCAGTTCTTC.